These 11 T cell receptor beta chains were all obtained from the same sample, sequenced in a study of T-cell reconstitution after alpha-beta-depleted transplantation in children. TCRbeta library preparation incorporated unique molecular identifiers. TCRdb called the PCR reads again in MiXCR, with one record for every CDR3 protein. The top ten hold 35% of the sample, which has some 200,000 distinct CDR3 sequences, around 9.2% seen once. Specimen: PBMCs, mostly from graft donor cells, collected 360 days after TCRalphabeta/CD19-depleted stem cell transplant. The receptors here all came from a male patient aged 2 to 9 who had a stem cell transplant for acute myeloid leukemia, so the T cells may come from the graft donor.

The sample holds a few counts of this clonotype. The genes are TRBV9 and TRBJ2-3; perhaps TRBD2 as D (6 bases). The V gene's germline CDR1 is SGDLS and CDR2 YYNGEE. CDR3 length equals 13 residues. With 4 bases removed from V and 5 bases from J, the gap between germline ends came to 11 bases. Written as DNA, the CDR3 is TGTGCCAGCAGCCCGGGACTCCGAGATACGCAGTATTTT. Translating it yields CASSPGLRDTQYF.

This clonotype came up a few times. CDR3 in amino acids: CASSPLLDRGNQPQHF. CDR3 nucleotides: TGTGCCAGCAGCCCCCTGCTTGACAGGGGCAATCAGCCCCAGCATTTT. This chain links TRBV6-1 with TRBJ1-5; 7 nucleotides align to TRBD1. With V trimmed by 6 bases and J by 2 bases, 10 bases remained unmatched. Germline V gene data show CDR1 as MNHNS and CDR2 as SASEGT. The CDR3 covers 16 residues.

This clonotype was observed a handful of times. CDR3 DNA sequence: TGTGCCAGCAGTCCTCTTGGGACAGGGGAGGAGACCCAGTACTTC. This translates into CASSPLGTGEETQYF. The chain employs TRBV27 and TRBJ2-5; TRBD1 matches at 10 bases. The J segment lost 5 bases and the V segment lost 5 bases, leaving 8 bases of the junction unmatched. This CDR3 spans 15 amino acids. Germline V gene data show CDR1 as MNHEY and CDR2 as SMNVEV (reference sequence).

The sample holds a few counts of this clonotype. The chain has TRBV4-2 and TRBJ2-3; D might be TRBD2 (7 bases). The CDR3 is 16 residues long. Deletions cut 0 bases from V and 1 base from J, with 11 bases between. Germline V gives CDR1 LGHNA, CDR2 YNFKEQ. CDR3 residues: CASSQEGRGGTDTQYF. The CDR3 DNA reads TGTGCCAGCAGCCAAGAAGGGAGGGGGGGCACAGATACGCAGTATTTT.

CDR3 in amino acids: CASSQDFSGANTGELFF. CDR3 coding DNA: TGTGCCAGCAGCCAAGATTTCAGCGGGGCGAACACCGGGGAGCTGTTTTTT. The gene calls are TRBV3-1 and TRBJ2-2, with TRBD2 matching 7 bases. Germline CDR1 and CDR2: LGHDT and YNNKEL (reference sequence). This CDR3 comprises 17 residues. The trim removed 0 bases at V and 0 bases at J, leaving 4 bases unmatched.

The rearrangement uses TRBV10-1 and TRBJ2-3; either TRBD1 or TRBD2 may fit D (5 bases each). Trimming took 0 bases from V and 0 from J, leaving 10 bases between them. CDR1 is WNHNN and CDR2 is SYGVQD in the germline V gene (reference sequence). This CDR3 is 16 amino acids long. CDR3 in amino acids: CASSESGTASTDTQYF. CDR3 nucleotides: TGCGCCAGCAGTGAGTCGGGGACCGCCAGCACAGATACGCAGTATTTT.

This clonotype was detected a few times. This rearrangement joins TRBV3-1 to TRBJ1-2; 11 bases fit TRBD1. The CDR3 runs 15 residues. Trimming cost V 4 bases and J 4 bases; bases outside gene matches: 5. CDR1 LGHDT and CDR2 YNNKEL come from the germline V gene (reference sequence). The CDR3 protein is CASSLPGQGVYGYTF. The CDR3 DNA follows: TGTGCCAGCAGCCTACCGGGACAGGGGGTCTATGGCTACACCTTC.

This clonotype was picked up a small number of times. The chain joins TRBV20-1 to TRBJ2-3; 10 nucleotides match TRBD2. CDR3 length: 16 amino acids. V shed 3 bases and J 1 base; nucleotides not matched to a gene: 7. From germline, CDR1 is DFQATT and CDR2 SNEGSKA (reference sequence). The CDR3 DNA follows: TGCAGTGCTAGGCTAGCGGGGGCCCTCCGCACAGATACGCAGTATTTT. Residues: CSARLAGALRTDTQYF.

This clonotype showed up just a few times. This chain joins TRBV28 and TRBJ2-7; D not resolved. Germline V CDR1 and CDR2: MDHEN, SYDVKM. V was trimmed by 6 bases and J by 3 bases, leaving 9 bases between them. This CDR3 is built from 12 residues. The CDR3 DNA reads TGTGCCAGCAGCGTGGATAGCTACGAGCAGTACTTC. It encodes CASSVDSYEQYF. Using reference TRBV28 and TRBJ2-7 for the parts outside the CDR3, the full variable domain is DVKVTQSSRYLVKRTGEKVFLECVQDMDHENMFWYRQDPGLGLRLIYFSYDVKMKEKGDIPEGYSVSREKKERFSLILESASTNQTSMYLCASSVDSYEQYFGPGTRLTVT.

The chain uses TRBV27 and TRBJ2-3, with 9 positions matching TRBD2. The CDR3 covers 14 residues. The V segment lost 3 bases and the J segment 4 bases; nucleotides outside the gene matches: 2. Germline V gene data show CDR1 as MNHEY and CDR2 as SMNVEV (reference sequence). The DNA of the CDR3 is TGTGCCAGCAGTTTCAGACTAGCGGCAGATACGCAGTATTTT. This codes for CASSFRLAADTQYF.

This clonotype was picked up many times. The rearrangement links TRBV20-1 to TRBJ2-5; D may be TRBD1 (5 bases). V lost 8 bases and J lost 4, with 17 bases in between. The CDR3 length is 13 residues. The germline V gene encodes CDR1 DFQATT and CDR2 SNEGSKA (reference sequence). Here the CDR3 reads CSPHPGLGETQYF. The CDR3 DNA reads as TGCAGTCCCCACCCAGGGTTAGGAGAGACCCAGTACTTC.